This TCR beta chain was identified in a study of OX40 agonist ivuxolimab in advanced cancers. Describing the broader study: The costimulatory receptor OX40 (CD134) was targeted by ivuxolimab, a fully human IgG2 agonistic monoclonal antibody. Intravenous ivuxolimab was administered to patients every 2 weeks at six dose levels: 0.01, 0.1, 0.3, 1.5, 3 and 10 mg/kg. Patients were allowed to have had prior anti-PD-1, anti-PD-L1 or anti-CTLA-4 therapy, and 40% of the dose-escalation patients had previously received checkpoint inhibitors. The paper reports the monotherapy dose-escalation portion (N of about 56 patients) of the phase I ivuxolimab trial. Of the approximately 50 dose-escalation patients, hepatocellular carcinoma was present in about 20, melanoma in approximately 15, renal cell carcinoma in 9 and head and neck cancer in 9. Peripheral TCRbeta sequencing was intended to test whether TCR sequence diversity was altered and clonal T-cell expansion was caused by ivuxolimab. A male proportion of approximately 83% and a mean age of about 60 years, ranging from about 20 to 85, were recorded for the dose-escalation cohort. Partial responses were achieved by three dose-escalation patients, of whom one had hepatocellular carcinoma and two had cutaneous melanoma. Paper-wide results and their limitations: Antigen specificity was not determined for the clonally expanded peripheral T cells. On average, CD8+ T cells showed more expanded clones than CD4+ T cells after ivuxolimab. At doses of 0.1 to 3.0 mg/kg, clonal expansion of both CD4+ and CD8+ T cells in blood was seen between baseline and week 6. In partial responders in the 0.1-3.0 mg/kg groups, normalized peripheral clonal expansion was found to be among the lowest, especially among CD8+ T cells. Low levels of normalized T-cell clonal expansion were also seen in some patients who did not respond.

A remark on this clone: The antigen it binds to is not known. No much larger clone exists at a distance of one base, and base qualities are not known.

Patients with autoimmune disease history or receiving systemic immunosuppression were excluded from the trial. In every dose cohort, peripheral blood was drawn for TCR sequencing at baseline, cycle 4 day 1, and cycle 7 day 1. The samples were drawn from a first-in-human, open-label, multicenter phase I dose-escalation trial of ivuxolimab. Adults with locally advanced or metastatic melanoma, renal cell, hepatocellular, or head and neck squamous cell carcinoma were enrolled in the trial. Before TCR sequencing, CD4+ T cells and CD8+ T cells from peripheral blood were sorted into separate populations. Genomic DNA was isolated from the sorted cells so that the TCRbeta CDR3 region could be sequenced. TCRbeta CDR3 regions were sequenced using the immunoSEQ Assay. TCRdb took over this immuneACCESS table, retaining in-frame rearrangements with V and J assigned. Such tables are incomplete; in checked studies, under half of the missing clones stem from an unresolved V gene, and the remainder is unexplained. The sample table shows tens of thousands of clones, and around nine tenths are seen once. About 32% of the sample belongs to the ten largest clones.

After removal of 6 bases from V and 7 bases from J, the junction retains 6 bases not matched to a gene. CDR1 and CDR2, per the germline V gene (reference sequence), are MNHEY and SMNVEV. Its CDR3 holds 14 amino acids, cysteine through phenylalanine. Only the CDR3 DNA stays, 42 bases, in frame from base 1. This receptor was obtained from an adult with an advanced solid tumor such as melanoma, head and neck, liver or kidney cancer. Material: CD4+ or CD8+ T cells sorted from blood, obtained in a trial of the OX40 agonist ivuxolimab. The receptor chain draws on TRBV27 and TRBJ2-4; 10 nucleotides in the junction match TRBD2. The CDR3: CASSPSGSGNIQYF. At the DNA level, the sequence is TGTGCCAGCAGCCCTAGCGGGAGTGGGAACATTCAGTACTTC.